The 12 T cell receptor beta chains listed next were all sequenced from one sample in a study of blood T cell repertoires in COVID-19. Some clones are missing from TCRdb's copy, which holds only in-frame ones; the method was immunoSEQ multiplex PCR. This table holds 250,000 to 300,000 clones, approximately 83% found once. Source material: peripheral blood. The receptors were gathered from a woman aged 70-85 years with acute or convalescent COVID-19.

The V call is TRBV6-5, the J call TRBJ1-2; TRBD1 matches at 7 bases. This CDR3 contains 15 residues. Germline CDR1 is MNHEY and CDR2 is SVGAGI. Trimming took 7 bases from V and 9 from J; bases not matched to a gene: 17. The CDR3 is CASTPGGLRIGSYTF. DNA of the CDR3: TGTGCCAGCACCCCAGGGGGGCTGAGGATCGGTAGCTACACCTTC.

The rearrangement uses TRBV2 and TRBJ2-7, with 7 nucleotides matching TRBD2. The CDR3 length is 14 residues. V was pared by 8 bases and J by 2 bases, with 9 bases of the junction left unmatched. CDR1 and CDR2 from the germline V gene are SNHLY and FYNNEI. The CDR3 loop is CASSRGIMTYEQYF. The DNA for the CDR3 is TGTGCCAGCTCGCGGGGGATTATGACCTACGAGCAGTACTTC.

This clone came up once. This chain joins TRBV12-5 and TRBJ2-5; a possible D gene is TRBD2 (7 bases). Trimming stripped 6 bases from V and 2 bases from J, with 10 bases between. The germline gives CDR1 LGHNT, CDR2 FRNRAP. CDR3 length: 13 amino acids. CDR3 DNA: TGTGCTAGTGGGCGGGGGACACAAGAGACCCAGTACTTC. Its protein is CASGRGTQETQYF.

The CDR3 region has the DNA TGTGCCAGCAGCCAAGTCGGCGGCCGGGAGACCCAGTACTTC. Protein product: CASSQVGGRETQYF. The chain has TRBV3-1 (or the pseudogene TRBV3-2) and TRBJ2-5; D gene unclear. This CDR3 comprises 14 residues. V lost 1 base and J 5 bases, leaving 11 bases between the germline ends. Germline V gene lookup returns CDR1 LGHDT and CDR2 YNNKEL (reference sequence).

The rearrangement joins TRBV2 to TRBJ1-2; unclear D gene. In germline, CDR1 is SNHLY, CDR2 FYNNEI. This CDR3 region has 12 residues. Trimming took 2 bases from V and 7 from J, leaving 8 bases between them. This chain's CDR3 is CASSEQVFGYTF. The CDR3 DNA sequence: TGTGCCAGCAGTGAACAGGTGTTTGGCTACACCTTC.

This chain uses TRBV3-1 (or the pseudogene TRBV3-2) with TRBJ1-4, with 9 bases matching TRBD1. The germline gives CDR1 LGHDT, CDR2 YNNKEL (reference sequence). CDR3 length equals 13 residues. The trim removed 2 bases at V and 10 bases at J, leaving 2 bases unmatched. CDR3 nucleotide sequence: TGTGCCAGCAGCCAAAGACAGGGGGTAAAACTGTTTTTT. It codes for CASSQRQGVKLFF.

V is TRBV10-3 and J is TRBJ1-1; 7 nucleotides match TRBD1. The CDR3 runs 14 residues. Trimming took 5 bases from V and 4 from J; bases not matched to a gene: 7. Germline CDR1 and CDR2: ENHRY and SYGVKD. For the CDR3, the DNA is TGTGCCATCAGTAGAGATCAGGGGGGCACTGAAGCTTTCTTT. Its translation is CAISRDQGGTEAFF.

V gene TRBV7-2 combines with J gene TRBJ1-1; D uncertain. Germline V gene lookup returns CDR1 SGHTA and CDR2 FQGNSA. The CDR3 extends over 15 amino acids. Trimming took 5 bases from V and 3 from J, leaving 16 bases between them. CDR3 coding DNA: TGTGCCAGCAGCAAACGAAGGATTGAGGACACTGAAGCTTTCTTT. This translates into CASSKRRIEDTEAFF.

The chain uses TRBV5-1 and TRBJ2-1, with TRBD2 identical over 13 bases. This CDR3 is 17 amino acids long. V was pared by 1 base and J by 8 bases, with 9 bases of the junction left unmatched. Germline-derived CDR1 and CDR2 are SGHRS and YFSETQ. DNA for the CDR3: TGCGCCAGCAGCTTGTTAGTGAGGGGGACTAGCGGGGATGAGCAGTTCTTC. It translates to CASSLLVRGTSGDEQFF.

The rearrangement uses TRBV29-1 and TRBJ2-3, with 8 bases fitting TRBD1. J was trimmed by 2 bases and V by 1 base; bases with no gene match: 2. CDR3 length: 14 residues. Germline V gene sequence: CDR1 SQVTM, CDR2 ANQGSEA. The CDR3 sequence is CSVEAGGYTDTQYF. In DNA form, the CDR3 reads TGCAGCGTTGAAGCAGGGGGCTACACAGATACGCAGTATTTT.

This rearrangement joins TRBV10-3 to TRBJ2-4; D gene uncertain. The V end was cut by 4 bases, the J end by 7 bases, with 11 bases between. Germline-derived CDR1 and CDR2 are ENHRY and SYGVKD. This CDR3 spans 13 amino acids. The CDR3 DNA sequence: TGTGCCATCAGTGCTCCATTGGAGAACATTCAGTACTTC. It is translated as CAISAPLENIQYF.

This chain connects TRBV25-1 to TRBJ1-2, with D perhaps matching TRBD1 (5 bases). This CDR3 contains 13 residues. The V and J ends lost 4 bases and 4 bases respectively, with 10 bases between them. Germline V lookup: CDR1 MGHDK, CDR2 SYGVNS. CDR3 bases: TGTGCCAGCAGTGGTCAGGGAATCTATGGCTACACCTTC. This translates into CASSGQGIYGYTF.